This passage covers 20 T cell receptor beta chains from one sample sequenced in a study of Tregs in tolerant kidney transplant recipients. Repertoires were generated with immunoSEQ multiplex PCR, while TCRdb's copy carries only in-frame clones and drops some. Among tens of thousands of clones, roughly nine tenths were seen once, and the ten largest hold 1.6%. Recipients received nonmyeloablative bone marrow transplants from related graft donors, with transient mixed chimerism. The sample was CD4+ T cells from blood (PBMCs), taken 24 months after the transplant. Receptors were obtained from a human patient who received a combined kidney and bone marrow transplant. Some T cells could come from the graft donor.

J is TRBJ1-2 and V is TRBV30; D ambiguous. Trimming removed 2 bases at V and 0 bases at J, with 7 bases between. The CDR3 consists of 13 residues. CDR1 is GTSNPN, CDR2 SVGIG, per germline (reference sequence). This CDR3 is CAWSRGPNYGYTF. The CDR3 bases are TGTGCCTGGAGTCGAGGTCCTAACTATGGCTACACCTTC.

CDR3 amino acids: CASSVSDGTYEQYF. The CDR3 DNA follows: TGTGCCAGCAGCGTTTCGGACGGGACCTACGAGCAGTACTTC. The J gene is TRBJ2-7, the V gene TRBV7-9; a weak D match, TRBD2 (5 bases). Germline V CDR1 and CDR2: SEHNR, FQNEAQ (reference sequence). The CDR3 loop spans 14 amino acids. Deletions cut 5 bases from V and 2 bases from J, with 13 bases between.

This clone was seen only once. CDR3 coding DNA: TGTGCCAGCACCCGGGACAGGGGTATATACGAGCAGTACTTC. The encoded protein is CASTRDRGIYEQYF. The chain couples TRBV6-1 to TRBJ2-7; 10 bases line up with TRBD1. The J segment lost 4 bases and the V segment lost 7 bases, leaving 7 bases of the junction unmatched. Germline V gives CDR1 MNHNS, CDR2 SASEGT. CDR3 length: 14 amino acids.

V gene TRBV4-2 combines with J gene TRBJ1-6, with 7 bases fitting TRBD1. CDR1 is LGHNA and CDR2 is YNFKEQ in the germline V gene. Trimming at V came to 4 bases and at J to 9 bases, leaving 6 bases not matched to a gene. This CDR3 comprises 14 residues. DNA of the CDR3: TGTGCCAGCAGCCCTCGGGACAGTGCTTCACCCCTCCACTTT. It translates to CASSPRDSASPLHF.

The V gene is TRBV7-6, the J gene TRBJ2-7, with D possibly TRBD1 on 6 matching bases. Trimming took 4 bases from V and 0 from J, leaving 10 bases between them. The CDR3 runs to 14 residues. CDR1 and CDR2 from the germline V gene are SGHVS and FNYEAQ. CDR3: CASSYRDNSYEQYF. The CDR3 DNA reads as TGTGCCAGCAGCTACCGGGACAACTCCTACGAGCAGTACTTC.

The chain joins TRBV4-2 to TRBJ1-2; possibly TRBD1 for D (6 bases). Looked up from germline, CDR1 is LGHNA and CDR2 is YNFKEQ. V lost 6 bases and J lost 8, with 19 bases in between. This CDR3 region has 14 residues. The CDR3 nucleotides are TGTGCCAGCAGAAGGGGGAGGGCAAGAAGCGGCTACACCTTC. Residues: CASRRGRARSGYTF.

The chain carries TRBV25-1 and TRBJ2-5; 11 bases are shared with TRBD2. Germline CDR1 MGHDK, CDR2 SYGVNS. The trim removed 3 bases at V and 5 bases at J, leaving 8 bases unmatched. CDR3 size: 16 residues. The CDR3 loop is CASSDSRLAGMETQYF. The CDR3 region has the DNA TGTGCCAGCAGTGATTCGAGACTAGCGGGAATGGAGACCCAGTACTTC.

This clone has a handful of counts. CDR3 in amino acids: CASRRALGGTWALHF. CDR3 coding DNA: TGTGCCAGTAGACGAGCCCTTGGGGGGACTTGGGCCCTCCACTTT. The chain recombines TRBV19 with TRBJ1-6, with D perhaps matching TRBD1 (5 bases). The CDR3 runs to 15 residues. Trimming left V 6 bases short and J 14 bases short, with 23 bases between. Germline-derived CDR1 and CDR2 are LNHDA and SQIVND (reference sequence).

The V and J genes are TRBV28 and TRBJ2-3; 9 bases match TRBD2. Germline trimming cut 4 bases from V and 5 bases from J; bases unmatched to any gene: 10. The CDR3 contains 16 residues. The germline CDR1 and CDR2 sequences are MDHEN and SYDVKM. The CDR3 reads CASSWSLAGILDTQYF. In DNA, the CDR3 is TGTGCCAGCAGTTGGTCTCTAGCGGGGATTTTAGATACGCAGTATTTT.

The V call is TRBV19, the J call TRBJ2-1; 7 bases map to TRBD2. Germline V gene data show CDR1 as LNHDA and CDR2 as SQIVND (reference sequence). There are 14 residues in the CDR3. With 5 bases clipped from V and 6 bases from J, the junction kept 7 bases outside the gene matches. CDR3 region: CASSPYSSGNEQFF. In nucleotides, the CDR3 is TGTGCCAGTAGTCCGTACTCTAGCGGCAATGAGCAGTTCTTC.

The CDR3 sequence: CASSFGGGRADTQYF. CDR3 coding DNA: TGTGCCAGCAGCTTTGGGGGAGGGCGGGCAGATACGCAGTATTTT. The gene calls are TRBV5-4 and TRBJ2-3; TRBD2 matches 7 bases. The CDR3 extends over 15 amino acids. Losses at the gene ends were 2 bases for V and 4 bases for J; bases not matched to a gene: 7. CDR1 and CDR2 from the germline V gene are SGHNT and YYREEE (reference sequence).

The genes are TRBV15 and TRBJ1-2; 7 nucleotides match TRBD1. Trimming removed 1 base from V and 5 bases from J; junction bases left unmatched: 13. This CDR3 contains 17 residues. Germline assignment: CDR1 LNHNV and CDR2 YYDKDF (reference sequence). The CDR3 sequence: CATSRGRGEGARYGYTF. CDR3 bases: TGTGCCACCAGCAGAGGAAGGGGTGAGGGGGCCAGGTATGGCTACACCTTC.

This chain links TRBV2 with TRBJ2-3; TRBD2 aligns across 8 bases. This CDR3 has 16 amino acids. The germline V gene encodes CDR1 SNHLY and CDR2 FYNNEI. V gave up 7 bases and J gave up 2 bases; unmatched junction bases: 11. The chain's CDR3 is CASTSGLERATDTQYF. The CDR3 coding sequence is TGTGCCAGCACTTCGGGACTAGAAAGGGCCACAGATACGCAGTATTTT.

A single count supports this clone. The rearrangement uses TRBV27 and TRBJ2-5, with 10 positions matching TRBD1. The CDR3 spans 14 residues. Germline values: CDR1 MNHEY, CDR2 SMNVEV (reference sequence). J lost 5 bases, V lost 2 bases, and 2 bases had no gene match. The CDR3 sequence: CASSLVGQGETQYF. The CDR3 DNA follows: TGTGCCAGCAGTTTAGTGGGACAGGGGGAGACCCAGTACTTC.

The chain joins TRBV4-1 to TRBJ2-7; D is perhaps TRBD2 (6 bases). V was pared by 0 bases and J by 2 bases, with 14 bases between. The CDR3 runs 16 residues. Germline CDR1 and CDR2: MGHRA and YSYEKL. The CDR3 nucleotides are TGCGCCAGCAGCCAAGATTTGGAGGGGTCCCCCTACGAGCAGTACTTC. Protein: CASSQDLEGSPYEQYF.

The genes are TRBV4-1 and TRBJ2-3; D is unclear. Deletions cut 1 base from V and 0 bases from J, with 8 bases between. This CDR3 is built from 15 residues. Germline V gene lookup returns CDR1 MGHRA and CDR2 YSYEKL. The CDR3 sequence: CASSQVLPSTDTQYF. CDR3 DNA: TGCGCCAGCAGCCAAGTACTCCCAAGCACAGATACGCAGTATTTT.

The genes are TRBV5-6 and TRBJ2-5; TRBD1 matches at 9 bases. V was pared by 4 bases and J by 1 base, with 2 bases of the junction left unmatched. The germline CDR1 and CDR2 sequences are SGHDT and YYEEEE. The CDR3 runs to 14 residues. CDR3 region: CASSPTGGQETQYF. Here the CDR3 DNA reads TGTGCCAGCAGCCCGACAGGGGGCCAAGAGACCCAGTACTTC.

This clone was seen just once. The chain uses TRBV27 and TRBJ2-5, with a weak D call TRBD1 (6 bases). The CDR3 sequence is 15 residues long. V gave up 10 bases and J gave up 0 bases, with 18 bases separating them. Germline CDR1 and CDR2: MNHEY and SMNVEV (reference sequence). The DNA of the CDR3 is TGTGCCATCGAAAGGGGACATCAGTACCAAGAGACCCAGTACTTC. This encodes CAIERGHQYQETQYF.

This chain uses TRBV30 with TRBJ1-2, with TRBD1 matching 7 bases. This CDR3 has 12 residues. Germline assignment: CDR1 GTSNPN and CDR2 SVGIG (reference sequence). V shed 2 bases and J 6 bases; nucleotides not matched to a gene: 3. CDR3 amino acids: CAWSRQGNGYTF. The CDR3 bases are TGTGCCTGGAGTCGACAGGGCAATGGCTACACCTTC.

The chain employs TRBV29-1 and TRBJ1-2; D gene ambiguous. This CDR3 has 12 amino acids. Germline CDR1 is SQVTM and CDR2 is ANQGSEA. Trimming removed 7 bases at V and 2 bases at J, with 11 bases between. The CDR3 DNA follows: TGCAGCGCGTCAGGCCGGAACTATGGCTACACCTTC. Translated, it gives CSASGRNYGYTF.